The 14 T cell receptor beta chains below all came from one sample that was sequenced in a study of blood T cell repertoires in COVID-19. TCRdb's copy holds only in-frame clones and misses some; the assay was immunoSEQ multiplex PCR. The table includes more than 250,000 clones, about 91% detected once. Specimen: peripheral blood. These receptors were obtained from a woman aged 30 to 39 with COVID-19, enrolled during active disease.

V is TRBV5-1 and J is TRBJ1-2; no clear D. CDR3 size: 14 residues. Germline-derived CDR1 and CDR2 are SGHRS and YFSETQ. Trimming cost V 0 bases and J 4 bases, with 10 bases left between them. The CDR3 spells CASSLEAQSYGYTF. DNA for the CDR3: TGCGCCAGCAGCTTGGAAGCACAGAGCTATGGCTACACCTTC.

This chain uses TRBV5-1 with TRBJ2-2, with 9 positions matching TRBD1. Germline CDR1 reads SGHRS; CDR2 reads YFSETQ. CDR3 length: 15 amino acids. Trimming cost V 3 bases and J 7 bases; bases outside gene matches: 7. CDR3 in amino acids: CASSSKTGGFGELFF. Here the CDR3 DNA reads TGCGCCAGCAGCTCGAAGACAGGGGGGTTCGGGGAGCTGTTTTTT.

This chain links TRBV19 with TRBJ1-5; D gene unclear. The CDR3 contains 13 residues. V shed 3 bases and J shed 7 bases, with 10 bases lying between them. The V gene's germline CDR1 is LNHDA and CDR2 SQIVND (reference sequence). CDR3 amino acids: CASSMGRIQPQHF. For the CDR3, the DNA is TGTGCCAGTAGTATGGGGAGGATCCAGCCCCAGCATTTT.

This clone was seen once. The rearrangement uses TRBV11-2 and TRBJ2-7; 13 bases agree with TRBD2. The CDR3 spans 20 residues. The germline V gene has CDR1 SGHAT and CDR2 FQNNGV. The ends lost 0 bases at V and 2 bases at J; junction bases unmatched: 13. The CDR3 is CASSLDWTRGLAGKTYEQYF. CDR3 coding DNA: TGTGCCAGCAGCTTAGACTGGACTAGGGGACTAGCGGGGAAGACCTACGAGCAGTACTTC.

This chain joins TRBV5-1 and TRBJ1-4; 9 bases line up with TRBD1. V lost 4 bases to trimming and J lost 7 bases; unmatched junction nucleotides: 2. The germline V gene encodes CDR1 SGHRS and CDR2 YFSETQ. CDR3 length: 13 residues. The CDR3 DNA follows: TGCGCCAGCAGCCAGGGACAGGGTGAAAAACTGTTTTTT. The encoded protein is CASSQGQGEKLFF.

V gene TRBV30 combines with J gene TRBJ2-3, with 7 bases identical to TRBD1. This CDR3 region has 12 residues. CDR1 and CDR2 (germline): GTSNPN, SVGIG (reference sequence). The V and J ends lost 6 bases and 2 bases, in that order; junction bases with no gene match: 2. Here the CDR3 reads CACRGPTDTQYF. In nucleotides, the CDR3 is TGTGCCTGTAGGGGGCCCACAGATACGCAGTATTTT.

The genes are TRBV9 and TRBJ1-3, with D hard to call. CDR1 and CDR2 (germline): SGDLS, YYNGEE. The length of the CDR3 is 14 residues. V shed 4 bases and J shed 1 base, with 9 bases lying between them. CDR3 amino acids: CASSPLGSGNTIYF. The CDR3 bases are TGTGCCAGCAGCCCGCTCGGGTCTGGAAACACCATATATTTT.

J is TRBJ2-7 and V is TRBV7-8; D is possibly TRBD1 (6 bases). CDR1 and CDR2 from the germline V gene are SGHVS and FQNEAQ. The length of the CDR3 is 14 residues. Trimming left V 4 bases short and J 2 bases short, with 12 bases between. The CDR3 DNA sequence: TGTGCCAGCAGCTCAGGGGTGGCGACCTACGAGCAGTACTTC. Protein product: CASSSGVATYEQYF.

This chain joins TRBV30 and TRBJ2-2; a weak D match, TRBD1 (5 bases). Germline CDR1 is GTSNPN and CDR2 is SVGIG (reference sequence). V lost 3 bases and J 6 bases, leaving 11 bases between the germline ends. This CDR3 spans 13 amino acids. The CDR3 here is CAWRLKGAGELFF. In DNA, the CDR3 is TGTGCCTGGAGGTTAAAAGGGGCCGGGGAGCTGTTTTTT.

This chain uses TRBV7-2 with TRBJ2-5; TRBD2 matches 7 bases. The CDR3 is 16 residues long. Germline CDR1 and CDR2: SGHTA and FQGNSA. V was clipped by 1 base and J by 7 bases; unmatched bases: 12. CDR3 sequence (DNA): TGTGCCAGCAGCTTAGGGTCCGGGACGGCGGGGGTGACCCAGTACTTC. As protein: CASSLGSGTAGVTQYF.

This chain links TRBV2 with TRBJ1-5; a weak D match, TRBD1 (5 bases). V lost 0 bases and J 11 bases, leaving 11 bases between the germline ends. Germline assignment: CDR1 SNHLY and CDR2 FYNNEI. The CDR3 totals 13 residues. This CDR3 reads CASSEAPAGAQHF. In DNA form, the CDR3 reads TGTGCCAGCAGTGAAGCACCTGCGGGGGCCCAGCATTTT.

This chain connects TRBV3-1 (or the pseudogene TRBV3-2) to TRBJ2-7; tentative D call: TRBD1 (5 bases). The CDR3 is 14 amino acids. Germline loops: CDR1 LGHDT, CDR2 YNNKEL (reference sequence). V lost 4 bases and J lost 4, with 14 bases in between. The CDR3 here is CASSPRQSIYEQYF. As DNA, the CDR3 is TGTGCCAGCAGCCCACGACAGTCTATATACGAGCAGTACTTC.

This chain links TRBV18 with TRBJ2-7, with a tentative D call TRBD2 (5 bases). Trimming stripped 3 bases from V and 4 bases from J, with 13 bases between. This CDR3 contains 14 residues. Per the germline V gene, CDR1 is KGHSH and CDR2 is LQKENI. DNA of the CDR3: TGTGCCAGCTCACCTTCGGGGTTGAGGTACGAGCAGTACTTC. Encoded protein: CASSPSGLRYEQYF.

This chain links TRBV12-5 with TRBJ1-3, with D unclear. With 1 base removed from V and 4 bases from J, the gap between germline ends came to 14 bases. This CDR3 spans 16 amino acids. From germline, CDR1 is LGHNT and CDR2 FRNRAP. The CDR3, as DNA: TGTGCTAGTGGTTTGGGAGGCCGATACCGCGGAAACACCATATATTTT. Protein product: CASGLGGRYRGNTIYF.